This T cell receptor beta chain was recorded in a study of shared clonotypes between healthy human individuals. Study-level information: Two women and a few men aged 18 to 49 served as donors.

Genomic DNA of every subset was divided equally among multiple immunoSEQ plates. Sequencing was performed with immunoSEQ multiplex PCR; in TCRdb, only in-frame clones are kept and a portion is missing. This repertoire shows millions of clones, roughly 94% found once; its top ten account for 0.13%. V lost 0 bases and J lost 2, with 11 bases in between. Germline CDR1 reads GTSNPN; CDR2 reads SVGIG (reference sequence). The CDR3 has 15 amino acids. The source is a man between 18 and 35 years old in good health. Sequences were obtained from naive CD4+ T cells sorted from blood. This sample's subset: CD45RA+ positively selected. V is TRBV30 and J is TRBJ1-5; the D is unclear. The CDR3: CAWSVRGGGNQPQHF. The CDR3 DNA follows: TGTGCCTGGAGTGTACGGGGTGGTGGCAATCAGCCCCAGCATTTT.